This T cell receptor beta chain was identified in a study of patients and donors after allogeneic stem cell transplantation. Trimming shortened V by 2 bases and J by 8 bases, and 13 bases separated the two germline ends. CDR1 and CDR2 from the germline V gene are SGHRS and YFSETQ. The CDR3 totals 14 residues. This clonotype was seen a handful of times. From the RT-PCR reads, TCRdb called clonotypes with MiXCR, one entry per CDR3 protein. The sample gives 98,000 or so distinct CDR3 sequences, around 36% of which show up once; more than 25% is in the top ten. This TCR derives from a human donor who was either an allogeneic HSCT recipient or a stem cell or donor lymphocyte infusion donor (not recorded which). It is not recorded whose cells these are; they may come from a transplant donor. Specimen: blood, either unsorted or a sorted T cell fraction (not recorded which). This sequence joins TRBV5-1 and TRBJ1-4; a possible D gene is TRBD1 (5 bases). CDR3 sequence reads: CASSFGGEEEKLFF. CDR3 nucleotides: TGCGCCAGCAGCTTCGGAGGGGAAGAGGAAAAACTGTTTTTT. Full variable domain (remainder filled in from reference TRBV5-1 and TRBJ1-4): KAGVTQTPRYLIKTRGQQVTLSCSPISGHRSVSWYQQTPGQGLQFLFEYFSETQRNKGNFPGRFSGRQFSNSRSEMNVSTLELGDSALYLCASSFGGEEEKLFFGSGTQLSVL.